What follows is one TCR beta chain and its context. The table came from immunoSEQ multiplex PCR; TCRdb's copy has only in-frame clones and leaves some out. This table holds roughly 59,000 clones, around 93% found once. The sample originates from a study of T cell changes during pregnancy in multiple sclerosis. The CDR3 extends over 18 amino acids. V shed 5 bases and J shed 0 bases, with 19 bases lying between them. From germline, CDR1 is SGHNT and CDR2 YENEEA. This chain joins TRBV11-3 and TRBJ1-4; D unclear. The material sequenced was CD4+ T cells from peripheral blood mononuclear cells, taken before pregnancy. This TCR derives from a female donor with multiple sclerosis, enrolled in a pregnancy study. The CDR3 is CASSTDFLDPATNEKLFF. In DNA, the CDR3 is TGTGCCAGCAGCACCGACTTTCTGGATCCAGCAACTAATGAAAAACTGTTTTTT.